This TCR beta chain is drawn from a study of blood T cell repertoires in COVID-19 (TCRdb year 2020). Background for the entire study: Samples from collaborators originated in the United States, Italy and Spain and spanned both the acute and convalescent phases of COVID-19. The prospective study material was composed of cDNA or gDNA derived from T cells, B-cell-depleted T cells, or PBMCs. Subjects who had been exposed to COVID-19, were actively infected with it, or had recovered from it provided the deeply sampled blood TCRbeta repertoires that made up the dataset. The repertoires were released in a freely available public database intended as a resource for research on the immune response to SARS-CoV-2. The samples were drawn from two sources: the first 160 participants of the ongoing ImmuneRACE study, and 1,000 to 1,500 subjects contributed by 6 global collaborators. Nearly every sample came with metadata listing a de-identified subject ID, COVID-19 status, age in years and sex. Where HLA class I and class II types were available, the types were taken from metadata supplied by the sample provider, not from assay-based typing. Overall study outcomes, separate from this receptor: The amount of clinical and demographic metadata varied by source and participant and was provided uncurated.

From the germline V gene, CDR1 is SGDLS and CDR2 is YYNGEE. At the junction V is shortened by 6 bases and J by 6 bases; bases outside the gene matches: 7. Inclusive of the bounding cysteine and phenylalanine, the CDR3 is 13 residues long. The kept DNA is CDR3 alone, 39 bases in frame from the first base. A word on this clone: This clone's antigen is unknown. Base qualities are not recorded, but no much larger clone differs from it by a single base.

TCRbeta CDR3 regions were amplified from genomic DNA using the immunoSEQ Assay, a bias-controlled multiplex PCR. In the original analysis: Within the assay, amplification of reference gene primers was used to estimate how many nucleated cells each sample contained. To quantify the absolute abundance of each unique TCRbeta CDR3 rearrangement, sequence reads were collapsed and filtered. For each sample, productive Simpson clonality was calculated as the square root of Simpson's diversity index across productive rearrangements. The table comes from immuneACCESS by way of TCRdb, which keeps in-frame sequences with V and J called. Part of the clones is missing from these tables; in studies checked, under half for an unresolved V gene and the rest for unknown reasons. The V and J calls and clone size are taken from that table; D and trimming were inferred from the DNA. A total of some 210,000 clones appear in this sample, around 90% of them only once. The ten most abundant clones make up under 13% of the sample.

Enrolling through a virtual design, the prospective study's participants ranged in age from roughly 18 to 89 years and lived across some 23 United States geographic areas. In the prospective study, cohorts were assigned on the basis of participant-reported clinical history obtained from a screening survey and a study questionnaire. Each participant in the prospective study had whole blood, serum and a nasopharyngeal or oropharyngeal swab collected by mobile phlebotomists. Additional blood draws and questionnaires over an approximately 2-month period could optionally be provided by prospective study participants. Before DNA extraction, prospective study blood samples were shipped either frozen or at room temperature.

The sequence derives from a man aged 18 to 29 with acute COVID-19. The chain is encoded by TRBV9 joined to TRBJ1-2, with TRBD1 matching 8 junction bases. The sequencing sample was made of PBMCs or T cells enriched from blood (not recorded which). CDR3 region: CASTKTGDNGYTF. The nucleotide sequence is TGTGCCAGCACCAAGACAGGGGACAATGGCTACACCTTC. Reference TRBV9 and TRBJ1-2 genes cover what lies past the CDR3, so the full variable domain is DSGVTQTPKHLITATGQRVTLRCSPRSGDLSVYWYQQSLDQGLQFLIQYYNGEERAKGNILERFSAQQFPDLHSELNLSSLELGDSALYFCASTKTGDNGYTFGSGTRLTVV.